This T cell receptor beta chain was observed in a study of blood T cell repertoires in COVID-19. On the study more broadly: The study drew acute and convalescent COVID-19 samples from the United States, Italy and Spain. Nucleic acid was either cDNA or gDNA, and it came from T cells, B-cell-depleted T cells, or PBMCs.

Original data processing: How many nucleated cells were present was estimated from reference gene primer amplification. Sequencing used immunoSEQ multiplex PCR; TCRdb keeps in-frame clones, though not all of them. Clonal size and the V and J genes are those of that table, whereas D and trimming came from the DNA. Altogether over 200,000 clones are present, approximately 81% being singletons, with the ten largest covering around 8%. Trimming removed 5 bases from V and 2 bases from J, with 10 bases in between. The length of the CDR3 is 13 residues. The germline V gene encodes CDR1 MNHEY and CDR2 SVGAGI.

The specimen was peripheral blood. The chain is built from TRBV6-5 and TRBJ2-7; weak D call: TRBD1 (6 bases). This clonotype was sampled from a woman aged 80 or older with acute or convalescent COVID-19. CDR3 amino acids: CASSRQEPYEQYF. In DNA form, the CDR3 reads TGTGCCAGCAGTAGACAGGAACCCTACGAGCAGTACTTC.